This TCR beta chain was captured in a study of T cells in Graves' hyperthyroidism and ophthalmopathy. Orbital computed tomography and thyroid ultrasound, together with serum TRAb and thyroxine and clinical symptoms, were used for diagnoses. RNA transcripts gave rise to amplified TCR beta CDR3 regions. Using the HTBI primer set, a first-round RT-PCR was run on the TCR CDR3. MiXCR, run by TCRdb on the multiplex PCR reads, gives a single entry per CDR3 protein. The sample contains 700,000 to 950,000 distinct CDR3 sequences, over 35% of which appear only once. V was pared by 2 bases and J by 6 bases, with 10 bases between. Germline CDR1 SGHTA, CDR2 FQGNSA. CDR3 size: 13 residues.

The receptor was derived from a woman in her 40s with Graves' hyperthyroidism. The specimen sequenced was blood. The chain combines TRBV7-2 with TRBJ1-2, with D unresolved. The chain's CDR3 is CASSLNSDNGYTF. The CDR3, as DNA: TGTGCCAGCAGCTTAAACAGTGATAATGGCTACACCTTC.